The clone carrying this T cell receptor beta chain was counted only a few times. Its matching antigen is unknown. Looked up from germline, CDR1 is SGHRS and CDR2 is YFSETQ. This CDR3 is 18 amino acids long. V dropped 0 bases and J dropped 12; count of bases not matched to a gene: 18. Each CDR3 protein is one row after TCRdb ran MiXCR on the 5' RACE reads. Of over 450,000 distinct CDR3 sequences listed, 20% were seen once; the top ten hold around 13%. This specimen belongs to a study of T-cell memory formation after mild COVID-19. General study results and limits: Balance between CD4 and CD8 was seen in clones contracting day 15 to 85, and a CD4+ lean was seen in later expanders. Among CD4+ contracting clones, most were CM and EM, and CD8+ ones EMRA.

The sequence was collected from an adult woman who had mild COVID-19 (a few samples of this study predate the infection). Cell type and time point are not known. Specimen: PBMCs or a T cell subset sorted from them (not recorded which). The rearrangement uses TRBV5-1 and TRBJ2-1; TRBD2 aligns across 10 bases. Here the CDR3 DNA reads TGCGCCAGCAGCTTGGAACCTGCTAGCGGGGGAGCTACAATGAGGCAGTTCTTC. It translates to CASSLEPASGGATMRQFF.